The rows below give T cell receptor beta chains drawn from one sample of a study of vaccination and CD4 T cells after COVID-19. No antigen has been identified for these receptors. TCRdb processed the PCR reads anew with MiXCR; each CDR3 protein has one entry. The sample holds about 11,000 distinct CDR3 sequences, around 70% seen once. Input material: CD4+ T cells from blood, cultured in vitro. Receptor source: a human donor who had recovered from COVID-19. Both conserved end residues are part of each CDR3. A D gene is named only where the DNA matches it firmly. Not every row has a clone size; where given, it reads once, few, many or a size class.

V gene	clone size	D gene	J gene	CDR3 DNA	CDR3 protein
TRBV20-1	few	-	TRBJ1-2	TGCAGTGCTAGGGGCCTTTTGGGGGGTTATGGCTACACCTTC	CSARGLLGGYGYTF
TRBV15	-	-	TRBJ1-5	TGTGCCACCAGCAGAGACTCCGGGACGGGCGTAGGGCAGCCCCAGCATTTT	CATSRDSGTGVGQPQHF
TRBV6-2/TRBV6-3	-	-	TRBJ2-1	TGTGCCAGCAGCCCAGGTGGCGCGGGACCGGCGCGGTACTACAATGAGCAGTTCTTC	CASSPGGAGPARYYNEQFF
TRBV24-1	few	-	TRBJ1-2	TGTGCCACCAGTGATCCCCCGGACCTCTATGGCTACACCTTC	CATSDPPDLYGYTF
TRBV27	once	-	TRBJ2-1	TGTGCCATCTCGAGGGGCCCCTACAATGAGCAGTTCTTC	CAISRGPYNEQFF
TRBV7-9	-	-	TRBJ1-1	TGTGCCAGCAGCTTAATGCTTGACACTGAAGCTTTCTTT	CASSLMLDTEAFF
TRBV7-2	-	-	TRBJ1-6	TGTGCCAGCAGCTTATCGAGAAATTCACCCCTCCACTTT	CASSLSRNSPLHF
TRBV6-1	medium-sized	-	TRBJ1-5	TGTGCCAGCAGCCTCATAGGCGGAGGCAATCAGCCCCAGCATTTT	CASSLIGGGNQPQHF
TRBV20-1	few	-	TRBJ1-5	TGCAGTGCCCGGGAGGGCCTTGGGCCCCAGCATTTT	CSAREGLGPQHF
TRBV20-1	-	-	TRBJ2-2	TGCAGTGCTAGATGGGGAGGCCGGAAGAACACCGGGGAGCTGTTTTTT	CSARWGGRKNTGELFF
TRBV5-4	-	-	TRBJ2-7	TGTGCCAGCAGCTCGGGCCGGACGAGAGGCAACGAGCAGTACTTC	CASSSGRTRGNEQYF
TRBV5-4	-	-	TRBJ2-5	TGTGCCAGCAGCTTGCGACGGAACCAAGAGACCCAGTACTTC	CASSLRRNQETQYF
TRBV4-3	once	-	TRBJ1-2	TGCGCCAGCAGCCTGACAGCGGGCTATGGCTACACCTTC	CASSLTAGYGYTF
TRBV20-1	-	TRBD2	TRBJ2-1	TGCAGTGCTAGAGGGGCGGGAGGAGGAAGGAATGAGCAGTTCTTC	CSARGAGGGRNEQFF
TRBV20-1	few	-	TRBJ1-3	TGCAGTGCTAGAGATGCGGACAGCTCTGGAAACACCATATATTTT	CSARDADSSGNTIYF
TRBV20-1	once	TRBD2	TRBJ2-1	TGCAGTGCCAGGGAGGGCCATGATGAGCAGTTCTTC	CSAREGHDEQFF
TRBV7-8	-	TRBD1	TRBJ1-5	TGTGCCAGCAGCCAAGGGACAGGGGACAATCAGCCCCAGCATTTT	CASSQGTGDNQPQHF
TRBV29-1	-	TRBD1	TRBJ1-2	TGCAGCGTGGCCCGGACAGGGAATTATGGCTACACCTTC	CSVARTGNYGYTF
TRBV6-1	-	TRBD1	TRBJ2-7	TGTGCCAGCAGTCGGGACAGGGTTTCCTACGAGCAGTACTTC	CASSRDRVSYEQYF
TRBV6-1	-	TRBD1	TRBJ1-2	TGTGCCAGCCGAATGACAGGGGTGGGAGCCTACACCTTC	CASRMTGVGAYTF
TRBV9	-	-	TRBJ1-6	TGTGCCAGCAGCGCCGCCGCGAATTCACCCCTCCACTTT	CASSAAANSPLHF
TRBV6-1	once	-	TRBJ1-2	TGTGCCAGCAGTAACCTGGGAGTCTATGGCTACACCTTC	CASSNLGVYGYTF
TRBV7-2	-	-	TRBJ1-3	TGTGCCAGCAGCTCCGACTCTGGAAACACCATATATTTT	CASSSDSGNTIYF
TRBV6-5	few	-	TRBJ1-6	TGTGCCAGCAGTTACTCCCAGGGAGCGAATTCACCCCTCCACTTT	CASSYSQGANSPLHF
TRBV6-1	-	TRBD1	TRBJ1-1	TGTGCCAGCAGTGAAGCCCTTCAACGTACAGGGGATAACACTGAAGCTTTCTTT	CASSEALQRTGDNTEAFF
TRBV11-2	-	-	TRBJ2-5	TGTGCCAGCAGCGTTAACCAAGAGACCCAGTACTTC	CASSVNQETQYF
TRBV6-5	-	TRBD1	TRBJ1-6	TGTGCCAGCAGTTATACGACAGGGGTTAATTCACCCCTCCACTTT	CASSYTTGVNSPLHF
TRBV28	-	-	TRBJ1-1	TGTGCCAGCAGTCCCACAGGGTTGGGAAAGACTGAAGCTTTCTTT	CASSPTGLGKTEAFF
TRBV6-1	-	-	TRBJ1-2	TGTGCCAGCAGTCTGGGGGCAAGGGGTGGCTACACCTTC	CASSLGARGGYTF
TRBV11-1	-	-	TRBJ2-1	TGTGCCAGCAGCCTTGTTAGTAACGCCGGGCGTAATGAGCAGTTCTTC	CASSLVSNAGRNEQFF
TRBV10-1	few	-	TRBJ2-7	TGCGCCAGCAGTGGTCCTAGCTCCTACGAGCAGTACTTC	CASSGPSSYEQYF
TRBV6-1	-	-	TRBJ1-2	TGTGCCAGCCGCCACAGGGAGTACTATGGCTACACCTTC	CASRHREYYGYTF
TRBV6-1	few	-	TRBJ1-2	TGTGCCAGCAAGAGGCGCGGCTATGGCTACACCTTC	CASKRRGYGYTF
TRBV20-1	once	TRBD2	TRBJ2-7	TGCAGTGCTAGTGGTACTAGCGGGAGGGACTCCTACGAGCAGTACTTC	CSASGTSGRDSYEQYF
TRBV6-5	-	-	TRBJ1-1	TGTGCCAGCAGTTACCGTACAGGGAACACTGAAGCTTTCTTT	CASSYRTGNTEAFF
TRBV7-2	-	-	TRBJ1-5	TGTGCCAGCAGCCCCCGCGGTAGCAATCAGCCCCAGCATTTT	CASSPRGSNQPQHF
TRBV7-2	few	-	TRBJ1-5	TGTGCCAGCAGCCCCAATAGTCATACGGGACAGCCCCAGCATTTT	CASSPNSHTGQPQHF
TRBV6-1	-	-	TRBJ1-1	TGTGCCAGCAAGCTGGACTGGACAAAAGCTTTCTTT	CASKLDWTKAFF
TRBV10-3	-	-	TRBJ2-3	TGTGCCATCAGCCTTGACAGCACAGATACGCAGTATTTT	CAISLDSTDTQYF
TRBV28	-	-	TRBJ1-5	TGTGCCAGCAGTCCCTATTATAGCAATCAGCCCCAGCATTTT	CASSPYYSNQPQHF
TRBV6-2/TRBV6-3	-	TRBD1	TRBJ1-5	TGTGCCAGCAGCGACAGGGGGCTCAGCCAGCCCCAGCATTTT	CASSDRGLSQPQHF
TRBV29-1	-	-	TRBJ2-7	TGCAGCGTTGAAATTGCTCAATACGAGCAGTACTTC	CSVEIAQYEQYF
TRBV24-1	-	-	TRBJ1-2	TGTGCCACCAGTGGGGGGGCAGCCCCAAACTATGGCTACACCTTC	CATSGGAAPNYGYTF
TRBV11-3	-	-	TRBJ1-1	TGTGCCAGCAGCCTACACGGGACTGAAGCTTTCTTT	CASSLHGTEAFF